A single TCR beta chain is shown here with its context. Original methodology: Amplification of reference gene primers was used by the study to estimate nucleated cell counts. TCRdb's copy holds only in-frame clones and misses some; the assay was immunoSEQ multiplex PCR. The V and J calls and clone size were taken over from that table, and D and trimming were inferred from the DNA. Of a few hundred thousand clones in the sample, about 90% were seen once. This entry belongs to a study of blood T cell repertoires in COVID-19. The sample was PBMCs or T cells enriched from blood (not recorded which). The origin of this receptor is a woman younger than 45 who had recovered from COVID-19.

CDR3 amino acids: CASSLDLVRGLAKNIQYF. In DNA form, the CDR3 reads TGTGCCAGCAGCTTAGATCTAGTTAGGGGCCTAGCCAAAAACATTCAGTACTTC. This sequence joins TRBV11-2 and TRBJ2-4; possibly TRBD1 for D (5 bases). This CDR3 is 18 amino acids long. V was shortened by 0 bases and J by 0 bases, with 15 bases between the two germline ends. Germline loops: CDR1 SGHAT, CDR2 FQNNGV.